This is a list of T cell receptor beta chains from one sample in a study of blood T cell repertoires in COVID-19. Libraries were prepared by immunoSEQ multiplex PCR; TCRdb keeps only in-frame clonotypes and omits some of them. The data show about 190,000 clones, under 90% seen once. Sequenced sample: peripheral blood. The receptors originated from a man aged 60 to 69 with acute or convalescent COVID-19. Both conserved end residues are trimmed from each CDR3. Rows give clone size only sometimes, using once, few, many, or a class for an expanded clone.

v_call: TRBV5-1
cdr3_length: 12
clone_size: once
j_call: TRBJ2-7
cdr3_aa: ASGEKGQWGEQY

v_call: TRBV5-1
cdr3_length: 17
clone_size: .
j_call: TRBJ2-1
cdr3_aa: ASSLNRDYKWSSYNEQF

v_call: TRBV4-1
cdr3_length: 14
clone_size: .
j_call: TRBJ2-4
cdr3_aa: ASSHPTRTKLNIQY

v_call: TRBV5-4
cdr3_length: 12
clone_size: .
j_call: TRBJ2-7
cdr3_aa: ASSGLAGGGEQY

v_call: TRBV15
cdr3_length: 13
clone_size: .
j_call: TRBJ1-5
cdr3_aa: ATSRLRQGSQPQH

v_call: TRBV6-5
cdr3_length: 12
clone_size: .
j_call: TRBJ2-1
cdr3_aa: ASSSQGSYNEQF

v_call: TRBV27
cdr3_length: 12
clone_size: .
j_call: TRBJ1-1
cdr3_aa: ASSLVPGKTEAF

v_call: TRBV4-1
cdr3_length: 16
clone_size: .
j_call: TRBJ1-3
cdr3_aa: ASSQDWDSPGGGNTIY

v_call: TRBV15
cdr3_length: 12
clone_size: .
j_call: TRBJ2-3
cdr3_aa: ATSRAGTGDTQY

v_call: TRBV4-3
cdr3_length: 12
clone_size: .
j_call: TRBJ2-1
cdr3_aa: ASSQDIQNNEQF

v_call: TRBV6-5
cdr3_length: 11
clone_size: .
j_call: TRBJ2-3
cdr3_aa: ATQSTGTDTQY

v_call: TRBV19
cdr3_length: 11
clone_size: .
j_call: TRBJ1-4
cdr3_aa: ASSILQGSLLF

v_call: TRBV6-2/TRBV6-3
cdr3_length: 13
clone_size: few
j_call: TRBJ2-7
cdr3_aa: ASSYVRLPSYEQY

v_call: TRBV9
cdr3_length: 11
clone_size: .
j_call: TRBJ2-3
cdr3_aa: ASSVGLPDTQY

v_call: TRBV2
cdr3_length: 13
clone_size: .
j_call: TRBJ1-5
cdr3_aa: ASSEVGAGRQPQH

v_call: TRBV19
cdr3_length: 15
clone_size: .
j_call: TRBJ1-2
cdr3_aa: ASTEVGMGGMNVRYT

v_call: TRBV19
cdr3_length: 13
clone_size: once
j_call: TRBJ2-1
cdr3_aa: ASSPDSGRAPEQF

v_call: TRBV7-2
cdr3_length: 12
clone_size: .
j_call: TRBJ1-3
cdr3_aa: ASRGTGAGNTIY

v_call: TRBV5-1
cdr3_length: 12
clone_size: .
j_call: TRBJ2-3
cdr3_aa: ASRADRGTDTQY

v_call: TRBV19
cdr3_length: 10
clone_size: .
j_call: TRBJ1-1
cdr3_aa: ASRTGERGAF

v_call: TRBV5-1
cdr3_length: 11
clone_size: .
j_call: TRBJ2-5
cdr3_aa: ASSSDRGETQY

v_call: TRBV6-5
cdr3_length: 9
clone_size: .
j_call: TRBJ1-2
cdr3_aa: ASSGGRGYT

v_call: TRBV18
cdr3_length: 10
clone_size: few
j_call: TRBJ1-4
cdr3_aa: ASQTGSQKLF

v_call: TRBV6-1
cdr3_length: 13
clone_size: many
j_call: TRBJ2-1
cdr3_aa: ASSEASGGPAEQF

v_call: TRBV15
cdr3_length: 13
clone_size: .
j_call: TRBJ2-1
cdr3_aa: ATSRVERVDNEQF

v_call: TRBV6-2/TRBV6-3
cdr3_length: 13
clone_size: .
j_call: TRBJ2-5
cdr3_aa: ASSPPQGAGETQY